This TCR beta chain originates from a study of T cells in women clearing cervical HPV infection. Findings of the study overall: CIN3+ cases had significantly higher TCR repertoire richness than controls, but evenness did not differ.

This CDR3 spans 17 amino acids. The V gene's germline CDR1 is MNHEY and CDR2 SVGEGT. V was clipped by 0 bases and J by 3 bases, with 14 bases between them. Genomic DNA, averaging around 1,200 ng per sample, yielded TCR beta CDR3 via immunoSEQ. Produced via immunoSEQ multiplex PCR; TCRdb's table is partial and in-frame only. The sample table includes tens of thousands of clones. A remark on this clone: Its antigen is still unknown. The read comes to an end 3 residues before the CDR3 does, leaving the germline J gene to fill in the end.

This sequence originates from a woman aged 18-70 years with a cervical HPV16 infection that either progressed to CIN3+ or cleared (not recorded which). The sequenced material came from blood buffy coat. V gene TRBV6-2 or TRBV6-3 combines with J gene TRBJ2-2; the D is unclear. The DNA read from the CDR3 is TGTGCCAGCAGTTACTCGGCGTGGGTCCAGGACACCGGGGAG. Translating it yields CASSYSAWVQDTGE. The CDR3 in its entirety is CASSYSAWVQDTGELFF.